These 26 T cell receptor beta chains were all obtained from the same sample, sequenced in a study of patients and donors after allogeneic stem cell transplantation. TCRdb reanalysed the RT-PCR reads using MiXCR and keeps one entry per CDR3 protein. The repertoire holds approximately 250,000 distinct CDR3 sequences, with around an eighth as singletons. The sequenced material came from blood, either unsorted or a sorted T cell fraction (not recorded which). Every receptor here comes from a human donor who was either an allogeneic HSCT recipient or a stem cell or donor lymphocyte infusion donor (not recorded which). It is not recorded whose cells these are; they may come from a transplant donor.

This clonotype has ten or more counts. The rearrangement links TRBV28 to TRBJ2-7, with 12 bases that match TRBD2. The V and J ends lost 6 bases and 6 bases, in that order; junction bases with no gene match: 15. The CDR3 has 17 amino acids. Germline CDR1 reads MDHEN; CDR2 reads SYDVKM. The CDR3, as DNA: TGTGCCAGCAGCCAAGCCGGACTAGCGGGAATTGACGGCGAGCAGTACTTC. Translated: CASSQAGLAGIDGEQYF. Drawing the rest from reference TRBV28 and TRBJ2-7, the complete variable domain is DVKVTQSSRYLVKRTGEKVFLECVQDMDHENMFWYRQDPGLGLRLIYFSYDVKMKEKGDIPEGYSVSREKKERFSLILESASTNQTSMYLCASSQAGLAGIDGEQYFGPGTRLTVT.

V usage is TRBV6-2 or TRBV6-3 and J usage is TRBJ2-7, with 7 bases matching TRBD2. Germline V CDR1 and CDR2: MNHEY, SVGEGT. V shed 8 bases and J 0 bases; nucleotides not matched to a gene: 7. The CDR3 has 14 residues. CDR3 DNA: TGTGCCAGCTGGTCGGGGGGAAGCTCCTACGAGCAGTACTTC. Translating it yields CASWSGGSSYEQYF.

This clonotype was seen ten or more times. V is TRBV5-1 and J is TRBJ2-1, with D unresolved. V was cut by 4 bases and J by 5 bases, with 16 bases left in between. Germline V gene data show CDR1 as SGHRS and CDR2 as YFSETQ. CDR3 length equals 15 residues. For the CDR3, the DNA is TGCGCCAGCAGCCTTAGTCTTGGGCAGCACAATGAGCAGTTCTTC. As protein: CASSLSLGQHNEQFF.

In its sample, this clonotype was seen many times. The chain recombines TRBV19 with TRBJ2-1; D is uncertain. The length of the CDR3 is 15 residues. V lost 3 bases, J lost 0 bases, and 9 bases lay in between. CDR1 and CDR2 from the germline V gene are LNHDA and SQIVND (reference sequence). This CDR3 is CASSMTQISYNEQFF. For the CDR3, the DNA is TGTGCCAGTAGTATGACACAAATCTCCTACAATGAGCAGTTCTTC.

In the case of this clonotype: A much larger clone is a single base away; this may be a read error. V usage is TRBV11-2 and J usage is TRBJ1-4; possible D gene TRBD1, 6 bases. The length of the CDR3 is 15 residues. In germline, CDR1 is SGHAT, CDR2 FQNNGV. CDR3 DNA sequence: TGTGCCAGCAGCCCGACCTCGGGGGCAGGAGTGGAACTGGTTTTT. Encoded protein: CASSPTSGAGVELVF.

This clonotype occurred a few times. J is TRBJ1-1 and V is TRBV2; the D gene is possibly TRBD1 (5 bases). The CDR3 covers 16 residues. The V end lost 5 bases, the J end lost 1 base, and 17 bases lay between the germline ends. CDR1 is SNHLY and CDR2 is FYNNEI in the germline V gene. Written as DNA, the CDR3 is TGTGCCAGCAGTCAAGAGGGCAGGCAGGGGAACACTGAAGCTTTCTTT. Protein product: CASSQEGRQGNTEAFF.

By its share, this clonotype is medium-sized. This chain connects TRBV29-1 to TRBJ2-1; the match to TRBD1 covers 9 bases. CDR3 length equals 12 residues. Germline V gene lookup returns CDR1 SQVTM and CDR2 ANQGSEA. V dropped 6 bases and J dropped 9; count of bases not matched to a gene: 6. This CDR3 reads CSVPQGQGEQFF. The CDR3 DNA follows: TGCAGCGTCCCCCAGGGACAGGGTGAGCAGTTCTTC.

This clonotype was observed at least ten times. V usage is TRBV2 and J usage is TRBJ2-1; D ambiguous. Trimming took off 0 bases at V and 7 bases at J, with 4 bases between the two ends. This CDR3 contains 12 residues. Germline-derived CDR1 and CDR2 are SNHLY and FYNNEI. The CDR3 DNA reads as TGTGCCAGCAGTGAAGCAGGGAATGAGCAGTTCTTC. Translated, it gives CASSEAGNEQFF.

This clonotype was observed at least ten times. The rearrangement joins TRBV29-1 to TRBJ2-5; 8 bases map to TRBD1. J gave up 4 bases and V 3 bases, and 4 bases lay outside the gene matches. Germline V gene sequence: CDR1 SQVTM, CDR2 ANQGSEA. This CDR3 comprises 13 residues. CDR3 region: CSVDRQGRETQYF. The CDR3 DNA is TGCAGCGTTGACCGACAGGGGAGAGAGACCCAGTACTTC. The full variable domain, completed using reference TRBV29-1 and TRBJ2-5, is SAVISQKPSRDICQRGTSLTIQCQVDSQVTMMFWYRQQPGQSLTLIATANQGSEATYESGFVIDKFPISRPNLTFSTLTVSNMSPEDSSIYLCSVDRQGRETQYFGPGTRLLVL.

This clonotype has only a few counts. The J gene is TRBJ2-3, the V gene TRBV7-6; possible D gene TRBD2, 6 bases. The germline V gene encodes CDR1 SGHVS and CDR2 FNYEAQ. Trimming left V 0 bases short and J 5 bases short, with 12 bases between. The CDR3 extends over 15 amino acids. The CDR3 sequence is CASSLAGGGGDTQYF. As DNA, the CDR3 is TGTGCCAGCAGCTTAGCGGGAGGTGGGGGAGATACGCAGTATTTT.

The chain combines TRBV7-2 with TRBJ2-1; 9 nucleotides match TRBD1. From germline, CDR1 is SGHTA and CDR2 FQGNSA. The CDR3 covers 13 residues. The V gene end was trimmed by 8 bases and the J gene end by 7 bases; junction bases not matched to a gene: 6. CDR3 nucleotides: TGTGCCAGCCGGGACAGGGCGAGAAATGAGCAGTTCTTC. Translated: CASRDRARNEQFF.

This clonotype was observed a handful of times. The CDR3 DNA is TGTGCCTGGAGTTACCCCCTGAAGACAGGGGGCAGAGCTTTCTTT. Translation: CAWSYPLKTGGRAFF. The rearrangement uses TRBV30 and TRBJ1-1, with 10 bases aligning to TRBD1. Germline assignment: CDR1 GTSNPN and CDR2 SVGIG (reference sequence). This CDR3 is 15 amino acids long. Unmatched junction bases numbered 13, after V lost 2 bases and J lost 10 bases.

This clonotype was seen many times. This CDR3 is CASSLVRGSDTQYF. CDR3 coding DNA: TGTGCCAGCAGTTTAGTCCGGGGTTCAGATACGCAGTATTTT. The chain is built from TRBV12-3 or TRBV12-4 and TRBJ2-3; possible D gene TRBD2, 5 bases. The CDR3 covers 14 residues. V gave up 1 base and J gave up 4 bases, with 9 bases separating them.

The table lists this clonotype with many counts. This chain joins TRBV12-5 and TRBJ1-6, with D possibly TRBD1 on 5 matching bases. CDR3 size: 12 residues. Germline lookup yields CDR1 LGHNT and CDR2 FRNRAP. V lost 5 bases, J lost 12 bases, and 11 bases lay in between. CDR3: CASGAAGGPLHF. The CDR3 DNA follows: TGTGCTAGTGGTGCCGCGGGGGGACCCCTCCACTTT.

The table lists this clonotype with many counts. The chain joins TRBV19 to TRBJ2-7; D call uncertain. The germline CDR1 and CDR2 sequences are LNHDA and SQIVND (reference sequence). The CDR3 contains 14 residues. The germline V and J ends were trimmed by 5 bases and 3 bases, with 14 bases remaining between them. The CDR3 sequence is CASSGSVLFYEQYF. CDR3 nucleotides: TGTGCCAGTAGTGGATCCGTGCTCTTCTACGAGCAGTACTTC.

This clonotype came up a few times. The chain joins TRBV9 to TRBJ2-4, with TRBD2 as a possible D gene (6 bases). CDR3 length: 14 amino acids. The V gene's germline CDR1 is SGDLS and CDR2 YYNGEE. The V gene lost 4 bases and the J gene lost 8 bases, with 16 bases spanning the gap. The CDR3 region has the DNA TGTGCCAGCAGCCCCCCGGGACTTGGCCACATTCAGTACTTC. Translation gives CASSPPGLGHIQYF.

The J gene is TRBJ1-4, the V gene TRBV10-3, with 10 bases lining up with TRBD1. This CDR3 comprises 14 residues. With 10 bases clipped from V and 7 bases from J, the junction kept 9 bases outside the gene matches. The germline V gene has CDR1 ENHRY and CDR2 SYGVKD. This CDR3 is CATRLTGGSEKLFF. CDR3 in DNA: TGTGCCACGCGGCTGACAGGGGGCTCTGAAAAACTGTTTTTT.

This clonotype has at least ten counts. This chain uses TRBV5-1 with TRBJ1-3; D uncertain. The CDR3 sequence is 13 residues long. In germline, CDR1 is SGHRS, CDR2 YFSETQ. V dropped 1 base and J dropped 2 bases, with 4 bases sitting between them. The CDR3 here is CASSLLTGNTIYF. The CDR3 DNA is TGCGCCAGCAGCTTGCTCACTGGAAACACCATATATTTT.

This clonotype was seen a few times. The genes are TRBV12-3 or TRBV12-4 and TRBJ1-3, with TRBD1 matching over 7 bases. The CDR3 is 15 residues long. The V gene end was trimmed by 5 bases and the J gene end by 0 bases; junction bases not matched to a gene: 4. CDR3 DNA sequence: TGTGCCAGCAGTACAACAGGGGTCTCTGGAAACACCATATATTTT. This encodes CASSTTGVSGNTIYF.

This clonotype was observed a single time. V gene TRBV5-5 combines with J gene TRBJ2-1; a possible D gene is TRBD2 (6 bases). The CDR3 contains 14 residues. Trimming shortened V by 4 bases and J by 8 bases, and 16 bases separated the two germline ends. In germline, CDR1 is SGHKS, CDR2 YYEKEE (reference sequence). The CDR3 DNA is TGTGCCAGCAGCATGCGGGACTGGAGCGATGAGCAGTTCTTC. Its translation: CASSMRDWSDEQFF.

There are a few counts of this clonotype. The genes are TRBV5-6 and TRBJ2-5, with TRBD2 identical over 12 bases. The CDR3 spans 17 residues. Trimming cost V 0 bases and J 3 bases; bases outside gene matches: 6. Germline V lookup: CDR1 SGHDT, CDR2 YYEEEE. The CDR3 protein is CASSLVASGGAEETQYF. For the CDR3, the DNA is TGTGCCAGCAGCTTGGTAGCTAGCGGGGGGGCGGAAGAGACCCAGTACTTC.

This clonotype was recorded a few times. CDR3 in DNA: TGCAGTGCGACTACAGGGGGGGACACTGAAGCTTTCTTT. The encoded protein is CSATTGGDTEAFF. V and J are TRBV20-1 and TRBJ1-1; 8 positions agree with TRBD1. Germline CDR1 and CDR2: DFQATT and SNEGSKA (reference sequence). The V segment lost 6 bases and the J segment 3 bases; nucleotides outside the gene matches: 6. The CDR3 consists of 13 residues.

There are a few counts of this clonotype. This chain connects TRBV20-1 to TRBJ2-7; D may be TRBD2 (6 bases). CDR1 is DFQATT, CDR2 SNEGSKA, per germline (reference sequence). This CDR3 is built from 13 residues. Between the trimmed V and J ends, which lost 3 bases and 3 bases, there was a span of 12 bases. The CDR3 DNA reads TGCAGTGCTAGGTTTCAGGGAGGCTACGAGCAGTACTTC. Translating gives CSARFQGGYEQYF.

For this clonotype: A read error may explain this, as a much larger clone is one base away. V is TRBV29-1 and J is TRBJ2-5, with 7 positions matching TRBD1. The length of the CDR3 is 13 residues. Germline values: CDR1 SQVTM, CDR2 ANQGSEA. The DNA of the CDR3 is TGCAGCGTGCGCCAGGGGGTCCAAGAGACCCAGCACTTC. Translating gives CSVRQGVQETQHF.

CDR3 sequence: CASSYSSNGLRDTQYF. The CDR3 DNA sequence: TGTGCCAGCAGTTACTCGTCCAATGGGCTTCGAGATACGCAGTATTTT. The chain carries TRBV6-2 or TRBV6-3 and TRBJ2-3, with D unclear. Germline V CDR1 and CDR2: MNHEY, SVGEGT. CDR3 size: 16 residues. The germline V and J ends were trimmed by 0 bases and 5 bases, with 15 bases remaining between them.

In the case of this clonotype: A read error may be the cause here, since a much bigger clone is one base away. The CDR3: CASSPRNRARSEQFF. For the CDR3, the DNA is TGTGCCAGCAGCCCGCGAAACAGGGCCCGAAGCGAGCAGTTCTTC. The chain combines TRBV11-2 with TRBJ2-7; possible D gene TRBD1, 6 bases. The DNA end is a closer match to TRBJ2-1, so the J assignment may be wrong. Per germline, CDR1 SGHAT and CDR2 FQNNGV. This CDR3 is built from 15 residues.